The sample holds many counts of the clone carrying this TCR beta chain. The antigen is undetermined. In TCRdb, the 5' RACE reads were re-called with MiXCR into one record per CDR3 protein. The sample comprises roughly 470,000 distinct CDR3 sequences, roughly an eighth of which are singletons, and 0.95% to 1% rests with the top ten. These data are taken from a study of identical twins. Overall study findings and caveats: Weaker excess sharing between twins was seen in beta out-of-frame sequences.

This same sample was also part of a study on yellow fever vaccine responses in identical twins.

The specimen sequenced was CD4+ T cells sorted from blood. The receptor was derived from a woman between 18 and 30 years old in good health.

The DNA of the CDR3 is TGTGCCAGCAGCTCAAGCGACAGGGCCCCCGGGTTTCCCCAGCATTTT. It translates to CASSSSDRAPGFPQHF. The V call is TRBV7-9, the J call TRBJ1-5; 7 nucleotides match TRBD1. V lost 4 bases to trimming and J lost 10 bases; unmatched junction nucleotides: 16. Germline-derived CDR1 and CDR2 are SEHNR and FQNEAQ (reference sequence). This CDR3 region has 16 residues. Complete variable domain (other parts from reference TRBV7-9 and TRBJ1-5): DTGVSQNPRHKITKRGQNVTFRCDPISEHNRLYWYRQTLGQGPEFLTYFQNEAQLEKSRLLSDRFSAERPKGSFSTLEIQRTEQGDSAMYLCASSSSDRAPGFPQHFGDGTRLSIL.